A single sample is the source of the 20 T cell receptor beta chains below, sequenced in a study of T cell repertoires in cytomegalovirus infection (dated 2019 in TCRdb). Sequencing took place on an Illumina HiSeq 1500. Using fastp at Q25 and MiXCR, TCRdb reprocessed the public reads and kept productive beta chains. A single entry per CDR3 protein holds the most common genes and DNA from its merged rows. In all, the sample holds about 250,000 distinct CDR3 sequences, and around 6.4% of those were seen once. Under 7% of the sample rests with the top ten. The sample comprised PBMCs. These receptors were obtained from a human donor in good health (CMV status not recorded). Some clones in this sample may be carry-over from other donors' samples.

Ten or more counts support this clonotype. The CDR3 loop reads CASSHGQVNYGYTF. In nucleotides, the CDR3 is TGTGCCAGCAGCCACGGACAGGTCAACTATGGCTACACCTTC. The chain links TRBV7-2 to TRBJ1-2; 7 bases line up with TRBD1. The CDR3 sequence is 14 residues long. Germline V gives CDR1 SGHTA, CDR2 FQGNSA. Germline trimming cut 5 bases from V and 2 bases from J; bases unmatched to any gene: 5.

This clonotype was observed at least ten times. In nucleotides, the CDR3 is TGCAGTGCTAGCGGGTGGACGAGATCGAGATACAATCAAGAGACCCAGTACTTC. Its translation: CSASGWTRSRYNQETQYF. The chain uses TRBV20-1 and TRBJ2-5, with D unclear. Between the trimmed V and J ends, which lost 3 bases and 2 bases, there was a span of 25 bases. This CDR3 is 18 amino acids long. Germline values: CDR1 DFQATT, CDR2 SNEGSKA (reference sequence).

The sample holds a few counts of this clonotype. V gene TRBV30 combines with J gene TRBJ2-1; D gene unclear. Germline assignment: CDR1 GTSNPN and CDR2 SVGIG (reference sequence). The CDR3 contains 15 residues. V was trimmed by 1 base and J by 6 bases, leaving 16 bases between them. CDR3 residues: CAWSGTRRVLNEQFF. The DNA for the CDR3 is TGTGCCTGGAGTGGTACCCGTAGGGTCCTCAATGAGCAGTTCTTC.

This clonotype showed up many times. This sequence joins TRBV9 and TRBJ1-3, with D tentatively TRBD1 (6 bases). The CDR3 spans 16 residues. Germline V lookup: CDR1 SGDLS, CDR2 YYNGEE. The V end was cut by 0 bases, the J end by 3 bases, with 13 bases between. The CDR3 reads CASSVGGGADGNTIYF. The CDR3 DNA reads TGTGCCAGCAGCGTAGGCGGGGGCGCGGATGGAAACACCATATATTTT.

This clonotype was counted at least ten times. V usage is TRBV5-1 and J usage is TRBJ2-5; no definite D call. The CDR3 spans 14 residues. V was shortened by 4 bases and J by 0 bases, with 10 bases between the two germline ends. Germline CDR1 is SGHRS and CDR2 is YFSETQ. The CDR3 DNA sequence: TGCGCCAGCAGCGAGGTCCAGTACCAAGAGACCCAGTACTTC. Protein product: CASSEVQYQETQYF.

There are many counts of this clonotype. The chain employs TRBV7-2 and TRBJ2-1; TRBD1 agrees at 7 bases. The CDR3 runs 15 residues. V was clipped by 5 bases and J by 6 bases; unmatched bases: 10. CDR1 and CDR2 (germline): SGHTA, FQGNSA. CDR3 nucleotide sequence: TGTGCCAGCAGCCCTCGGACAGGAGCTCGCAATGAGCAGTTCTTC. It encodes CASSPRTGARNEQFF.

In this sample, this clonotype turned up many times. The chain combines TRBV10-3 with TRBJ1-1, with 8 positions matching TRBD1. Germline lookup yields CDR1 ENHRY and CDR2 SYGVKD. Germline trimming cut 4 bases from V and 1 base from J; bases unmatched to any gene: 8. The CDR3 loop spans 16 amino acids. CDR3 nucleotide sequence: TGTGCCATCAGTGGGGGGCGAGGACAGGGGAACACTGAAGCTTTCTTT. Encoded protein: CAISGGRGQGNTEAFF.

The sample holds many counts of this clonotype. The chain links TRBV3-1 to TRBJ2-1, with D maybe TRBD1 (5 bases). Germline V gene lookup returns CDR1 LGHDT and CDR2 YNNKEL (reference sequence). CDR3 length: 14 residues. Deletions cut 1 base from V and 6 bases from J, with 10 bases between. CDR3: CASSQVYRFNEQFF. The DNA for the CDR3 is TGTGCCAGCAGCCAAGTGTACAGGTTCAATGAGCAGTTCTTC.

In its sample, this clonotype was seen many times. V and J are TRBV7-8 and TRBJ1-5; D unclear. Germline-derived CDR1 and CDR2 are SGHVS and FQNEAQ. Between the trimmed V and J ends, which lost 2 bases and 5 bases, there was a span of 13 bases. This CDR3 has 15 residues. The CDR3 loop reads CASSLIRRPDQPQHF. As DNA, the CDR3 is TGTGCCAGCAGCTTAATCCGGAGACCTGATCAGCCCCAGCATTTT.

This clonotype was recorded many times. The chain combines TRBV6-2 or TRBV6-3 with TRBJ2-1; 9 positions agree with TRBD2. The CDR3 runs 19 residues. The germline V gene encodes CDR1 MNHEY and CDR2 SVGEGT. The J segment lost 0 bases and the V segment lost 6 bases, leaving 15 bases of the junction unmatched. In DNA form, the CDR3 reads TGTGCCAGCAGCAACCTGGGGCTAGCGGGGTGGAGCTCCTACAATGAGCAGTTCTTC. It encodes CASSNLGLAGWSSYNEQFF.

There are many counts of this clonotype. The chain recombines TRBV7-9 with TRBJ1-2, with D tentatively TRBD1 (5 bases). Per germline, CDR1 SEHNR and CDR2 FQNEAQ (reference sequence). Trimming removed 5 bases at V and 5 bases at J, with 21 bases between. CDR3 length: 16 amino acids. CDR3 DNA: TGTGCCAGCAGCGTTCCTCAGGGAACCCCTTTGTATGGCTACACCTTC. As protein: CASSVPQGTPLYGYTF.

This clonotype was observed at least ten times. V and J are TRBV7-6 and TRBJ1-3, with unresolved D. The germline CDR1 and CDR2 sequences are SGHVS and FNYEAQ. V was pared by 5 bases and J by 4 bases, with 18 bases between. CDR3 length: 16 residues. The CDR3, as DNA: TGTGCCAGCAGCCCGTCGTCCGCCAACTCAGGAAACACCATATATTTT. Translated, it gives CASSPSSANSGNTIYF. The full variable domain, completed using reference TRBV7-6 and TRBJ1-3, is GAGVSQSPRYKVTKRGQDVALRCDPISGHVSLYWYRQALGQGPEFLTYFNYEAQQDKSGLPNDRFSAERPEGSISTLTIQRTEQRDSAMYRCASSPSSANSGNTIYFGEGSWLTVV.

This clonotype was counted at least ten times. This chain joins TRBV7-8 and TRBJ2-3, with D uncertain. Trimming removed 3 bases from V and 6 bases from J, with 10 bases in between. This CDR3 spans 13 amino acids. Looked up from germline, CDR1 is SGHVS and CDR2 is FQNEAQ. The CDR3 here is CASSLDLLDTQYF. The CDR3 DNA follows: TGTGCCAGCAGCTTGGACCTTCTGGATACGCAGTATTTT.

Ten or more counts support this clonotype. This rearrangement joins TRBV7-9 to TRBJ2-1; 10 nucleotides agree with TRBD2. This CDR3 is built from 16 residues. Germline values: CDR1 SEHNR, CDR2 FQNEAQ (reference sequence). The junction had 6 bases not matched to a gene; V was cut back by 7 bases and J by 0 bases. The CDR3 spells CASTQRGGPSYNEQFF. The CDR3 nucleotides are TGTGCCAGCACCCAGCGGGGGGGACCCTCCTACAATGAGCAGTTCTTC. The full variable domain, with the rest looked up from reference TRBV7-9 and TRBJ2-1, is DTGVSQNPRHKITKRGQNVTFRCDPISEHNRLYWYRQTLGQGPEFLTYFQNEAQLEKSRLLSDRFSAERPKGSFSTLEIQRTEQGDSAMYLCASTQRGGPSYNEQFFGPGTRLTVL.

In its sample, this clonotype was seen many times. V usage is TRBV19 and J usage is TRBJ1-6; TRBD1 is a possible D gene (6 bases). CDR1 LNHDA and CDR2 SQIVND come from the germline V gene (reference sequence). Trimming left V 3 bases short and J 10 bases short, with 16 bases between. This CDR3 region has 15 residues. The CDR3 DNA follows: TGTGCCAGTAGTATCATGACAGGACGGGAATCACCCCTCCACTTT. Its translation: CASSIMTGRESPLHF. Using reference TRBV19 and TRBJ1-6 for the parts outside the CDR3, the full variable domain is DGGITQSPKYLFRKEGQNVTLSCEQNLNHDAMYWYRQDPGQGLRLIYYSQIVNDFQKGDIAEGYSVSREKKESFPLTVTSAQKNPTAFYLCASSIMTGRESPLHFGNGTRLTVT.

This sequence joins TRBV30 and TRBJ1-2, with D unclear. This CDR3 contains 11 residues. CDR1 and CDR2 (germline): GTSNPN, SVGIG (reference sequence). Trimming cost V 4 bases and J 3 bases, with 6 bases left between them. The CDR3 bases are TGTGCCTGGAAAGGATACTATGGCTACACCTTC. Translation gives CAWKGYYGYTF.

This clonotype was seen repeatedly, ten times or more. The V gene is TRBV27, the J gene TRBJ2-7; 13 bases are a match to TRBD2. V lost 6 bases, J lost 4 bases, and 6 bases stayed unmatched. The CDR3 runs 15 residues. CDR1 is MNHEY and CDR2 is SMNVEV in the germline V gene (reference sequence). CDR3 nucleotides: TGTGCCAGCAGCCCTGGACTAGCGGGGGTTTACGAGCAGTACTTC. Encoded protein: CASSPGLAGVYEQYF.

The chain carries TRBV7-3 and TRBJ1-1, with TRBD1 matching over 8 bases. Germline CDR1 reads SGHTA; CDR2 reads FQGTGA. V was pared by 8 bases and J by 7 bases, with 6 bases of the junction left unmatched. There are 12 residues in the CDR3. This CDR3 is CASCPGTGEAFF. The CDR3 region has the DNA TGTGCCAGCTGCCCCGGGACAGGTGAAGCTTTCTTT.

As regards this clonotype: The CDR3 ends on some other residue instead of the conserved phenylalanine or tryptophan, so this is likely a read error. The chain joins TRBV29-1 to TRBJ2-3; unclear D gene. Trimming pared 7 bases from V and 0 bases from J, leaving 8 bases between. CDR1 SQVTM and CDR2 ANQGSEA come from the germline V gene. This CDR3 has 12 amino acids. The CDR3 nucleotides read TGCAGCGAAACGACAAGCACAGATACGCAGTATTCT. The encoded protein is CSETTSTDTQYS.

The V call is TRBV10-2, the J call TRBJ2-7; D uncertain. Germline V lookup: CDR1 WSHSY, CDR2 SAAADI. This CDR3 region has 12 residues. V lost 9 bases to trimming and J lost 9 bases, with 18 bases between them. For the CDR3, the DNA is TGCGCCAGTCAGACGAGCTCGTCGATGCAGTACTTC. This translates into CASQTSSSMQYF.